This T cell receptor (beta chain) was recovered during a study of cytomegalovirus exposure and HLA in healthy donors. Regarding the study as a whole: Most likely, a cluster of highly shared sequence variants arose as a sequencing artifact. Analysis performed later showed TCR beta chains linked to HLA being more clonally expanded than equally common others. Most of the CMV-associated TCR beta chains (in a later analysis) appeared to be HLA-restricted.

Comment on this clone: Its antigen is currently unknown.

PCR was performed using 60 Vbeta and 13 Jbeta primers. The protocol was immunoSEQ multiplex PCR, while the TCRdb copy is restricted to in-frame clones and leaves out a portion. The data show fewer than 180,000 clones, about 76% seen once. There was no recording of CMV serostatus for this donor. Sequencing was performed on PBMCs. This clonotype was sampled from a human donor in good health.

The CDR3 DNA is TGTGCCATCAGTGCACGGGACAGGGCCACCACGGATTATGGCTACACCTTC. This sequence encodes CAISARDRATTDYGYTF. J is TRBJ1-2 and V is TRBV10-3; TRBD1 agrees at 9 bases. Germline lookup yields CDR1 ENHRY and CDR2 SYGVKD. The CDR3 length is 17 residues. The V and J ends lost 4 bases and 5 bases, in that order; junction bases with no gene match: 14.